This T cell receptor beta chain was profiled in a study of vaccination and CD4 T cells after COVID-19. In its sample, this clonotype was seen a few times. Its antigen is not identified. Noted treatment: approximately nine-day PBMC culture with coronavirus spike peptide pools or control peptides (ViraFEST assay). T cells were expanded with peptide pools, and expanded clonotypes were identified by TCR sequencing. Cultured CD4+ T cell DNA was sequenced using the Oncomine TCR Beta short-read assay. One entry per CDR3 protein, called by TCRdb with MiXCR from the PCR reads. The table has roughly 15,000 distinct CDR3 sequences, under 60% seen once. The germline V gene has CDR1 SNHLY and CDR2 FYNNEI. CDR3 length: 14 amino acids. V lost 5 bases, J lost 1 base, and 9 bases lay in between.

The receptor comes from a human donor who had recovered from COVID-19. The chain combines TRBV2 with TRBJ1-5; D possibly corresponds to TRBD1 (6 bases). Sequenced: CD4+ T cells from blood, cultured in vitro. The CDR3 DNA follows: TGTGCCAGCAGTCAGGGGATGAGCAATCAGCCCCAGCATTTT. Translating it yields CASSQGMSNQPQHF.